Listed below are T cell receptor beta chains from one sample, sequenced in a study of beta chain features in type 1 diabetes. Clones were sequenced by immunoSEQ multiplex PCR, and TCRdb holds only the in-frame ones, with some missing. This table has under 300,000 clones, over 11% appearing once. Sequencing used naive CD4+ T cells from blood. These receptors all stem from a man under 40 with type 1 diabetes. Each CDR3 is given with its conserved first and last residue. The D gene is left open where the match is weak. Part of the rows lack a size; the others show once, few, many or a class for expanded clones.

.,TRBD1,TRBV6-1,TRBJ1-2,CASSDEDRVHYGYTF,TGTGCCAGCAGTGACGAGGACAGGGTCCACTATGGCTACACCTTC
.,.,TRBV29-1,TRBJ1-2,CSVEGGFGLGGYTF,TGCAGCGTTGAGGGGGGTTTTGGCCTAGGTGGCTACACCTTC
.,.,TRBV19,TRBJ2-3,CASSIQDTQYF,TGTGCCAGTAGTATTCAGGATACGCAGTATTTT
.,TRBD2,TRBV6-5,TRBJ2-1,CASSSGLAVYNEQFF,TGTGCCAGCAGTTCGGGACTAGCTGTCTACAATGAGCAGTTCTTC
.,TRBD2,TRBV5-1,TRBJ2-7,CASSGGTSGDLWYF,TGCGCCAGCAGCGGCGGGACTAGCGGGGATTTATGGTACTTC
.,TRBD2,TRBV6-5,TRBJ2-1,CASRQAGVNNEQFF,TGTGCCAGCAGGCAAGCGGGGGTAAACAATGAGCAGTTCTTC
few,.,TRBV18,TRBJ1-2,CASSRDIYGYTF,TGTGCCAGCTCGAGGGACATTTATGGCTACACCTTC
.,.,TRBV5-1,TRBJ2-7,CASSLGDSTGYEQYF,TGCGCCAGCAGCTTGGGTGACAGCACCGGCTACGAGCAGTACTTC
.,TRBD2,TRBV19,TRBJ2-1,CASSPTGGSYNEQFF,TGTGCCAGTAGTCCCACGGGGGGGTCCTACAATGAGCAGTTCTTC
.,TRBD2,TRBV2,TRBJ2-1,CASGSSGATYNEQFF,TGTGCCAGCGGCTCTAGCGGGGCAACCTACAATGAGCAGTTCTTC
.,.,TRBV15,TRBJ1-5,CATSGGRESNQPQHF,TGTGCCACCAGCGGGGGGAGGGAAAGCAATCAGCCCCAGCATTTT
once,.,TRBV4-1,TRBJ2-5,CASSQDRFGGVPRGETQYF,TGCGCCAGCAGCCAAGATCGTTTTGGCGGGGTCCCCCGGGGAGAGACCCAGTACTTC
few,.,TRBV30,TRBJ2-1,CAWSGRPTPGHEQFF,TGTGCCTGGAGTGGAAGGCCGACCCCTGGGCATGAGCAGTTCTTC
.,TRBD1,TRBV19,TRBJ1-5,CASSTGTGNQPQHF,TGTGCCAGTAGTACGGGGACAGGGAATCAGCCCCAGCATTTT
few,.,TRBV20-1,TRBJ1-2,CSARQGYGYTF,TGCAGTGCGAGGCAGGGGTATGGCTACACCTTC
.,TRBD1,TRBV11-2,TRBJ2-5,CASSFVTGGEETQYF,TGTGCCAGCAGCTTCGTGACAGGGGGGGAAGAGACCCAGTACTTC
.,.,TRBV5-4,TRBJ2-6,CASSSQMRSGANVLTF,TGTGCCAGCAGCAGCCAAATGCGCTCTGGGGCCAACGTCCTGACTTTC
.,.,TRBV5-6,TRBJ2-5,CASSLVAGSQETQYF,TGTGCCAGCAGCTTGGTGGCAGGGTCCCAGGAGACCCAGTACTTC
.,TRBD1,TRBV9,TRBJ1-1,CASSAGQMNTEAFF,TGTGCCAGCAGCGCGGGACAGATGAACACTGAAGCTTTCTTT
.,TRBD1,TRBV10-3,TRBJ1-2,CAIRASRDRLYGYTF,TGTGCCATCAGGGCGTCCCGGGACAGGCTTTATGGCTACACCTTC
few,.,TRBV11-2,TRBJ2-5,CASSLVAGGTQYF,TGTGCCAGCAGCTTAGTGGCGGGTGGGACCCAGTACTTC
few,.,TRBV19,TRBJ1-2,CASSTLGTGDVGYTF,TGTGCCAGTAGTACCCTGGGAACAGGCGACGTTGGCTACACCTTC
few,.,TRBV6-5,TRBJ2-1,CASSYSAVAGFEQFF,TGTGCCAGCAGTTACTCGGCGGTAGCCGGCTTTGAGCAGTTCTTC
.,.,TRBV6-5,TRBJ2-3,CASMRTHTDTQYF,TGTGCCAGCATGCGCACCCACACAGATACGCAGTATTTT
few,.,TRBV29-1,TRBJ1-2,CSVDDGYTF,TGCAGCGTTGACGATGGCTACACCTTC
.,.,TRBV30,TRBJ2-1,CAWSRSGQGVVEQFF,TGTGCCTGGAGCCGTAGTGGGCAAGGGGTGGTGGAGCAGTTCTTC
.,.,TRBV9,TRBJ1-6,CASSVAPGLGSPLHF,TGTGCCAGCAGCGTAGCTCCCGGGTTAGGTTCACCCCTCCACTTT
.,.,TRBV9,TRBJ1-3,CASSATAGAAGNTIYF,TGTGCCAGCAGCGCGACCGCGGGGGCTGCTGGAAACACCATATATTTT
.,.,TRBV5-1,TRBJ2-2,CASSLTVANTGELFF,TGCGCCAGCAGCTTGACAGTCGCGAACACCGGGGAGCTGTTTTTT
few,.,TRBV4-1,TRBJ2-7,CASSQDKDTYYEQYF,TGCGCCAGCAGCCAAGATAAGGACACTTACTACGAGCAGTACTTC
few,TRBD2,TRBV29-1,TRBJ2-3,CSVVRLASTDTQYF,TGCAGCGTGGTTCGACTAGCTTCCACAGATACGCAGTATTTT
.,.,TRBV2,TRBJ2-4,CASSDVVGLAGKNIQYF,TGTGCCAGCAGTGATGTGGTGGGCCTAGCAGGCAAAAACATTCAGTACTTC
.,.,TRBV20-1,TRBJ1-2,CSAKTGGGYTF,TGCAGTGCTAAAACGGGAGGAGGCTACACCTTC
.,.,TRBV6-5,TRBJ2-5,CASRSTGLAGTQYF,TGTGCCAGCAGATCGACAGGCCTCGCCGGGACCCAGTACTTC
.,.,TRBV29-1,TRBJ1-4,CSVLGRGNEKLFF,TGCAGCGTTCTGGGTAGGGGTAATGAAAAACTGTTTTTT
few,TRBD2,TRBV4-2,TRBJ2-1,CASSQGLAGANEQFF,TGTGCCAGCAGCCAAGGGCTAGCGGGAGCAAATGAGCAGTTCTTC
few,TRBD2,TRBV5-4,TRBJ2-1,CASRLAGGVYNEQFF,TGTGCCAGCAGACTAGCGGGAGGAGTGTACAATGAGCAGTTCTTC
few,TRBD1,TRBV18,TRBJ2-6,CASSPQGTGASSGANVLTF,TGTGCCAGCTCACCACAGGGGACAGGGGCAAGCTCTGGGGCCAACGTCCTGACTTTC
.,TRBD2,TRBV14,TRBJ2-5,CASSQDRTSGYQETQYF,TGTGCCAGCAGCCAAGACCGGACTAGCGGATACCAAGAGACCCAGTACTTC
.,.,TRBV12-5,TRBJ2-5,CASGLGTYTRGETQYF,TGTGCTAGTGGTTTGGGAACCTACACCCGAGGGGAGACCCAGTACTTC
.,TRBD1,TRBV5-6,TRBJ1-2,CASSSWDRNVLPNGYTF,TGTGCCAGCAGCAGCTGGGACAGGAACGTATTGCCGAATGGCTACACCTTC
.,TRBD2,TRBV9,TRBJ2-5,CASSVGGGPQGTQYF,TGTGCCAGCAGCGTAGGGGGAGGGCCCCAAGGTACCCAGTACTTC
few,.,TRBV19,TRBJ2-6,CASSTGDGANVLTF,TGTGCCAGTAGTACAGGGGACGGGGCCAACGTCCTGACTTTC
few,.,TRBV5-4,TRBJ2-4,CASSLKASQNIQYF,TGTGCCAGCAGCTTGAAAGCTTCCCAAAACATTCAGTACTTC
few,TRBD1,TRBV7-9,TRBJ1-2,CASSRGQGDYGYTF,TGTGCCAGCAGCAGGGGACAGGGGGACTATGGCTACACCTTC
.,.,TRBV6-1,TRBJ1-1,CASRTARDTEAFF,TGTGCCAGCAGGACGGCGAGGGACACTGAAGCTTTCTTT
.,TRBD1,TRBV7-9,TRBJ2-2,CASSLQGKNTGELFF,TGTGCCAGCAGCCTACAGGGGAAGAACACCGGGGAGCTGTTTTTT
.,TRBD1,TRBV7-9,TRBJ2-7,CASSFDRGRREQYF,TGTGCCAGCAGCTTCGACAGGGGGCGACGCGAGCAGTACTTC
.,TRBD1,TRBV5-6,TRBJ1-1,CASSLAHRQGGFTEAFF,TGTGCCAGCAGCTTGGCCCATCGACAGGGTGGGTTCACTGAAGCTTTCTTT
once,TRBD1,TRBV4-1,TRBJ2-5,CASSQGVSRGPLETQYF,TGCGCCAGCAGCCAAGGCGTGTCCAGGGGGCCTTTGGAGACCCAGTACTTC
.,TRBD2,TRBV7-2,TRBJ2-5,CASSLVASGGPQETQYF,TGTGCCAGCAGCTTAGTGGCTAGCGGGGGACCTCAAGAGACCCAGTACTTC
.,TRBD1,TRBV6-5,TRBJ1-3,CASSYGGTGSGNTIYF,TGTGCCAGCAGTTACGGAGGGACAGGCTCTGGAAACACCATATATTTT
.,.,TRBV11-2,TRBJ2-5,CASSPIQGSQETQYF,TGTGCCAGCAGCCCGATCCAGGGTTCCCAAGAGACCCAGTACTTC
few,TRBD1,TRBV29-1,TRBJ2-7,CSVATGSSYEQYF,TGCAGCGTTGCGACAGGGAGCTCCTACGAGCAGTACTTC
few,TRBD2,TRBV29-1,TRBJ2-3,CSVDPTSGRASTDTQYF,TGCAGCGTTGACCCGACTAGCGGGAGGGCCAGCACAGATACGCAGTATTTT